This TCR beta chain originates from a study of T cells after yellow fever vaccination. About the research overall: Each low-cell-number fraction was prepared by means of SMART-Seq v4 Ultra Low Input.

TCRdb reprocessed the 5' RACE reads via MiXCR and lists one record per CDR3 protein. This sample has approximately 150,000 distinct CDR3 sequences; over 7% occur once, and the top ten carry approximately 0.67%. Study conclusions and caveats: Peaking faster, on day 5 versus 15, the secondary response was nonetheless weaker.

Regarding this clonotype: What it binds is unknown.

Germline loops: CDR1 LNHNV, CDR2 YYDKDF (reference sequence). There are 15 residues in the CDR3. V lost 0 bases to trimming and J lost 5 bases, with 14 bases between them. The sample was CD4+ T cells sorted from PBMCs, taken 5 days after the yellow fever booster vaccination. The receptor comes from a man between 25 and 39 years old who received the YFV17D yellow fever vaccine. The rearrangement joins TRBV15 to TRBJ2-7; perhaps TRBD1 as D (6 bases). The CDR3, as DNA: TGTGCCACCAGCAGAGATCCCACAGGGCGCAACGAGCAGTACTTC. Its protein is CATSRDPTGRNEQYF. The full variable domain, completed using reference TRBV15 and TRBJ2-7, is DAMVIQNPRYQVTQFGKPVTLSCSQTLNHNVMYWYQQKSSQAPKLLFHYYDKDFNNEADTPDNFQSRRPNTSFCFLDIRSPGLGDTAMYLCATSRDPTGRNEQYFGPGTRLTVT.